This is a list of T cell receptor beta chains from one sample in a study of read filtering for tumor transcriptome and immune sequencing. TCRdb reanalysed the reads using MiXCR and keeps one entry per CDR3 protein. The profile shows fewer than 30,000 distinct CDR3 sequences, about 20% of them singletons. Sequences were obtained from a population of CD138-negative cells sorted from bone marrow. The receptors were gathered from a donor at least 40 years old with multiple myeloma. The CDR3 runs from the conserved cysteine through the conserved F or W. The order of the fields is V gene, D gene, J gene, clone size, CDR3 DNA, CDR3 protein. D genes are given only for firm matches. Size is omitted from some rows. Given values are once, few, many or a class for expanded clones.

>TRBV30|NA|TRBJ1-2|many
TGTGCCTGGAGTTTTGGAGGTGGGGGCTACACCTTC
CAWSFGGGGYTF
>TRBV5-1|NA|TRBJ1-1|many
TGCGCCAGCAGCTTGTCCGTGGCCGCCAACACTGAAGCTTTCTTT
CASSLSVAANTEAFF
>TRBV28|NA|TRBJ2-2|many
TGTGCCAGCTATAAGGAGGGTAGCGAGTACACCGGGGAGCTGTTTTTT
CASYKEGSEYTGELFF
>TRBV7-9|TRBD1|TRBJ2-7|many
TGTGCCAGCAGCCTCCCGGGACAGGGGACCTACGAGCAGTACTTC
CASSLPGQGTYEQYF
>TRBV3-1|NA|TRBJ2-7|medium-sized
TGTGCCAGCAGCCAAGGAGCGTCGGCCTACGAGCAGTACTTC
CASSQGASAYEQYF
>TRBV5-1|TRBD1|TRBJ2-7|many
TGCGCCAGCAGCTTGGGAGGGGGCACCTACGAGCAGTACTTC
CASSLGGGTYEQYF
>TRBV2|NA|TRBJ1-1|NA
TGTGCCAGCAGTGTAGGCGGGAGTGCCGCTGAAGCTTTCTTT
CASSVGGSAAEAFF
>TRBV29-1|NA|TRBJ2-1|medium-sized
TGCAGCGTTGAAGATCCGGGTCGTGAGACTTACAATGAGCAGTTCTTC
CSVEDPGRETYNEQFF
>TRBV10-1|TRBD1|TRBJ2-7|NA
TGCGCCAGCAGTGAGAGGACAGGGACCGAGCAGTACTTC
CASSERTGTEQYF
>TRBV29-1|NA|TRBJ2-3|many
TGCAGCCTCCAACCCCCGGGCGATACGCAGTATTTT
CSLQPPGDTQYF
>TRBV29-1|NA|TRBJ2-1|many
TGCAGCGTTGGGGGGAATGAGCAGTTCTTC
CSVGGNEQFF
>TRBV6-5|NA|TRBJ1-3|many
TGTGCCAGCAGTCTCCTCCCCCAGGGGACGGGAAACACCATATATTTT
CASSLLPQGTGNTIYF
>TRBV20-1|NA|TRBJ2-4|many
TGCAGTGCTAGAGATATTGCAGCCGGAAACATTCAGTACTTC
CSARDIAAGNIQYF
>TRBV19|TRBD1|TRBJ2-7|many
TGTGCCAGTAGCGACAGGGGGCGATACGAGCAGTACTTC
CASSDRGRYEQYF
>TRBV11-2|TRBD1|TRBJ2-7|many
TGTGCCAGCAGCTTAGATGGGACAGGGGTCTACGAGCAGTACTTC
CASSLDGTGVYEQYF
>TRBV7-3|TRBD2|TRBJ2-3|many
TGTGCCAGCAGCCAAATAGCGGGAGCAGGCACAGATACGCAGTATTTT
CASSQIAGAGTDTQYF
>TRBV20-1|NA|TRBJ2-2|NA
TGCAGTGCTCCAACCTATGGGCTTCCCGGGGAGCTGTTTTTT
CSAPTYGLPGELFF
>TRBV19|TRBD2|TRBJ2-1|many
TGTGCCAGTAGCCAACTAGCGGGGTACTACAATGAGCAGTTCTTC
CASSQLAGYYNEQFF
>TRBV2|NA|TRBJ1-5|many
TGTGCCAGCAGTGAAAGGGCAGGGGACTCTAATCAGCCCCAGCATTTT
CASSERAGDSNQPQHF
>TRBV28|NA|TRBJ1-1|many
TGTGCCAGCAGTTTAGAGTTAGGGGATTACACTGAAGCTTTCTTT
CASSLELGDYTEAFF
>TRBV9|TRBD2|TRBJ2-5|NA
TGTGCCAGCAGCGCCGGGACTAGCGGGAGTGAGACCCAGTACTTC
CASSAGTSGSETQYF
>TRBV6-1|TRBD2|TRBJ2-5|many
TGTGCCAGCAGTGATGGACTAGCGGTGTACCAAGAGACCCAGTACTTC
CASSDGLAVYQETQYF
>TRBV7-6|NA|TRBJ2-1|many
TGTGCCAGCAGCCTTAACAGGGCCTCCACTAACAATGAGCAGTTCTTC
CASSLNRASTNNEQFF
>TRBV6-5|NA|TRBJ2-1|many
TGTGCCAGCAGTTATAGATTAGGTGATGAGCAGTTCTTC
CASSYRLGDEQFF
>TRBV20-1|TRBD1|TRBJ1-1|many
TGCAGTGCCCAAGCAGGGGGTGGCACTGAAGCTTTCTTT
CSAQAGGGTEAFF
>TRBV5-4|TRBD1|TRBJ2-7|many
TGTGCCAGCAGCCAGGGACAGGGCCGCAACGAGCAGTACTTC
CASSQGQGRNEQYF
>TRBV5-1|TRBD2|TRBJ2-1|medium-sized
TGCGCCAGCAGCCCGCCGGGACTAGCGGGGAAAAGCAATGAGCAGTTCTTC
CASSPPGLAGKSNEQFF
>TRBV28|NA|TRBJ2-1|NA
TGTGCCAGCCGGTCGGGGAACTACAATGAGCAGTTCTTC
CASRSGNYNEQFF
>TRBV29-1|TRBD2|TRBJ2-7|few
TGCAGCGTCCGACTAGCGGGGGGTCTCGCGCAGTACTTC
CSVRLAGGLAQYF
>TRBV7-9|NA|TRBJ2-1|few
TGTGCCAGCAGCTTACTGACTCGCAATGAGCAGTTCTTC
CASSLLTRNEQFF
>TRBV6-1|NA|TRBJ1-2|many
TGTGCCAGCAGTGACAGCTATGGCTACACCTTC
CASSDSYGYTF
>TRBV28|NA|TRBJ1-5|NA
TGTGCCAGCAGTTTAGTAGGGATCAGCAATCAGCCCCAGCATTTT
CASSLVGISNQPQHF
>TRBV24-1|NA|TRBJ2-1|NA
TGTGCCACCAGTGATTCGACTAGAGGGCCCTACAATGAGCAGTTCTTC
CATSDSTRGPYNEQFF
>TRBV29-1|NA|TRBJ1-1|many
TGCAGCGTTGTCGAGACCATGAACACTGAAGCTTTCTTT
CSVVETMNTEAFF
>TRBV29-1|TRBD2|TRBJ2-3|many
TGCAGCGTTGAAGGAGTAGCGGGGATTAGCACAGATACGCAGTATTTT
CSVEGVAGISTDTQYF
>TRBV5-1|TRBD2|TRBJ2-1|NA
TGCGCCAGCTCCCCTATATCGGGAGGGAGCTACAATGAGCAGTTCTTC
CASSPISGGSYNEQFF
>TRBV2|TRBD1|TRBJ2-1|NA
TGTGCCAGCATTCCCCGGACAGGTCGCGAGAATGAGCAGTTCTTC
CASIPRTGRENEQFF